This TCR beta chain was sequenced during a study of CD8 T cells in Susac syndrome. Treatment-naive patients with stable or active relapsing-remitting disease served as multiple sclerosis controls. Bulk CD8+ and CD4+ cells came from magnetic negative isolation; CD8+ TEMRA by FACS. V lost 6 bases and J 5 bases, leaving 14 bases between the germline ends. The length of the CDR3 is 13 residues. Random-hexamer reverse transcription was applied to 0.5 to 1 ug RNA. TCR beta CDR3 was amplified by immunoSEQ covering 54 Vbeta and 13 Jbeta. TCRdb reprocessed the immunoSEQ multiplex PCR reads with MiXCR, giving one entry per CDR3 protein. The sample holds under 200,000 distinct CDR3 sequences, around 96% seen once.

This clonotype was obtained from a human donor with multiple sclerosis. Material: CD8+ T cells from PBMCs. V gene TRBV12-3 or TRBV12-4 combines with J gene TRBJ2-7; the D gene is possibly TRBD1 (6 bases). The CDR3 DNA sequence: TGTGCCAGCAGCACTACAGGGACCCACGAGCAGTACTTC. Amino acid sequence: CASSTTGTHEQYF.